This T cell receptor (beta chain) was observed in a study of technical replicates of blood from several donors. V was clipped by 0 bases and J by 5 bases; unmatched bases: 2. The CDR3 sequence is 14 residues long. Per germline, CDR1 SGHRS and CDR2 YFSETQ. Repertoires were generated with immunoSEQ multiplex PCR, while TCRdb's copy carries only in-frame clones and drops some. The data contain fewer than 70,000 clones, roughly 92% of them singletons. This receptor was obtained from a human donor in good health. The chain carries TRBV5-1 and TRBJ2-1; 7 positions agree with TRBD1. Input material: T cells isolated from PBMCs. CDR3 region: CASSLGQGDNEQFF. In DNA form, the CDR3 reads TGCGCCAGCAGCTTGGGACAGGGAGACAATGAGCAGTTCTTC.